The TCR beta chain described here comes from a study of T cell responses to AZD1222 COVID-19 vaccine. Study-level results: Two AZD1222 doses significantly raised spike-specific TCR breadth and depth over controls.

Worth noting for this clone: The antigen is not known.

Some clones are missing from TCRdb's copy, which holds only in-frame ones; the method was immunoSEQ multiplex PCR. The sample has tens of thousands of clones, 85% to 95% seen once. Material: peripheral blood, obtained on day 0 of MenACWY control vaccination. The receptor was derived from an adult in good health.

CDR3 protein: CASSQATGSWTEAFF. In DNA, the CDR3 is TGCGCCAGCAGCCAAGCGACAGGCTCCTGGACTGAAGCTTTCTTT. V and J are TRBV5-1 and TRBJ1-1; TRBD1 might be the D (6 bases). Trimming left V 4 bases short and J 5 bases short, with 18 bases between. Germline V gene data show CDR1 as SGHRS and CDR2 as YFSETQ. The CDR3 is 15 amino acids.